Listed below are T cell receptor beta chains from one sample, sequenced in a study of blood T cell repertoires in COVID-19. TCRdb keeps only in-frame clones here, not all; method: immunoSEQ multiplex PCR. The repertoire includes roughly 200,000 clones, about 86% of them detected once, and about 4.7% sits in the top ten. Sequenced input: PBMCs or T cells enriched from blood (not recorded which). The receptors here all came from a woman in her thirties who had been exposed to COVID-19. Both conserved end residues are part of each CDR3. A D gene is named only where the DNA matches it firmly. A clone size is listed for some rows: how often the clone was seen (once, few, many), or a class if it is expanded.

CDR3,DNA,D,J,V,size
CATSESGVNNEQFF,TGTGCCACCAGTGAGTCAGGGGTGAACAATGAGCAGTTCTTC,-,TRBJ2-1,TRBV24-1,-
CASTLGQGYNSPLHF,TGTGCCAGCACCCTAGGACAGGGGTATAATTCACCCCTCCACTTT,TRBD1,TRBJ1-6,TRBV27,-
CASRKGLNTEAFF,TGTGCCAGCCGTAAGGGGCTGAACACTGAAGCTTTCTTT,-,TRBJ1-1,TRBV6-5,-
CASSPGGQINTEAFF,TGTGCCAGCTCACCTGGTGGACAGATAAACACTGAAGCTTTCTTT,-,TRBJ1-1,TRBV18,-
CASSFGVATNEKLFF,TGCGCCAGCAGCTTTGGAGTTGCAACTAATGAAAAACTGTTTTTT,-,TRBJ1-4,TRBV5-1,-
CATSRGPGGEGYTF,TGTGCCACCAGCAGGGGGCCAGGGGGTGAGGGCTACACCTTC,TRBD1,TRBJ1-2,TRBV15,-
CASMSFQGINYGYTF,TGTGCCAGCATGAGTTTCCAGGGAATTAACTATGGCTACACCTTC,-,TRBJ1-2,TRBV27,-
CASSYQSHGYTF,TGTGCCAGCAGCTATCAGTCCCATGGCTACACCTTC,-,TRBJ1-2,TRBV11-3,once
CASSYGPRGGYTF,TGTGCCAGCAGTTACGGGCCCAGGGGTGGCTACACCTTC,-,TRBJ1-2,TRBV6-5,-
CATSDPATGGFDRDTQYF,TGTGCCACCAGTGACCCTGCGACAGGGGGCTTCGACAGAGATACGCAGTATTTT,TRBD1,TRBJ2-3,TRBV24-1,-
CASSDRTGYQPQHF,TGCGCCAGCAGTGATCGGACAGGGTATCAGCCCCAGCATTTT,TRBD1,TRBJ1-5,TRBV10-2,-
CASSSPGTGNYEQYF,TGTGCCAGCAGTTCACCAGGGACAGGGAACTACGAGCAGTACTTC,TRBD1,TRBJ2-7,TRBV6-5,-
CASSLQGSLNTEAFF,TGTGCCAGCAGCTTGCAGGGGTCCTTGAACACTGAAGCTTTCTTT,-,TRBJ1-1,TRBV5-4,-
CASRLRGGDTGELFF,TGTGCCAGTAGGTTGCGGGGGGGCGACACCGGGGAGCTGTTTTTT,TRBD2,TRBJ2-2,TRBV19,-
CAWNPGTGGYNEQFF,TGTGCCTGGAACCCCGGGACAGGGGGCTACAATGAGCAGTTCTTC,TRBD1,TRBJ2-1,TRBV30,many
CASGLVLGQGAGQPQHF,TGTGCTAGTGGTTTGGTACTAGGACAGGGGGCAGGTCAGCCCCAGCATTTT,TRBD1,TRBJ1-5,TRBV12-5,-
CASSSQRGGTGELFF,TGTGCCAGCTCGTCCCAGCGGGGGGGCACCGGGGAGCTGTTTTTT,TRBD2,TRBJ2-2,TRBV13,-
CASSKWREARRAQRVKNTGELFF,TGTGCCAGCAGCAAATGGAGGGAGGCTCGAAGGGCTCAAAGGGTTAAGAATACCGGGGAGCTGTTTTTT,-,TRBJ2-2,TRBV21-1,-
CASKWGPAVTDQPQHF,TGCGCCAGCAAGTGGGGGCCGGCAGTGACGGATCAGCCCCAGCATTTT,-,TRBJ1-5,TRBV4-1,-
CASSRQSQETQYF,TGCGCCAGCAGTAGACAGTCCCAAGAGACCCAGTACTTC,-,TRBJ2-5,TRBV10-1,few
CASRGADEKLFF,TGTGCCAGCAGGGGGGCTGATGAAAAACTGTTTTTT,-,TRBJ1-4,TRBV12-3/TRBV12-4,-
CASSVAGNMYYGYTF,TGTGCCAGCAGCGTAGCGGGGAATATGTACTATGGCTACACCTTC,-,TRBJ1-2,TRBV9,few
CASSFRSTGELFF,TGTGCCAGCAGTTTTCGGAGCACCGGGGAGCTGTTTTTT,-,TRBJ2-2,TRBV12-3/TRBV12-4,-
CASSLGQGPNYGYTF,TGCGCCAGCAGCTTGGGACAGGGCCCTAACTATGGCTACACCTTC,TRBD1,TRBJ1-2,TRBV5-1,-
CASSSMPLAGGLADTQYF,TGTGCCAGCAGTTCTATGCCTCTGGCGGGGGGGCTGGCAGATACGCAGTATTTT,TRBD2,TRBJ2-3,TRBV27,once
CASSLALTMNTEAFF,TGTGCCAGCAGCTTAGCACTTACCATGAACACTGAAGCTTTCTTT,-,TRBJ1-1,TRBV7-9,-
CAWSTDSNSPLHF,TGTGCCTGGAGTACCGACAGTAATTCACCCCTCCACTTT,-,TRBJ1-6,TRBV30,few
CASIRTANTEAFF,TGTGCCAGCATTCGCACAGCGAACACTGAAGCTTTCTTT,-,TRBJ1-1,TRBV2,few
CASSPGEGHGQYF,TGTGCCAGCAGCCCCGGGGAGGGGCATGGGCAGTACTTC,TRBD2,TRBJ2-7,TRBV7-3,-
CASTWAGNTEAFF,TGTGCCAGCACCTGGGCAGGGAACACTGAAGCTTTCTTT,-,TRBJ1-1,TRBV12-3/TRBV12-4,-
CASSFGHADTQYF,TGTGCCAGCAGCTTTGGACACGCAGATACGCAGTATTTT,-,TRBJ2-3,TRBV5-6,-
CAWSVGTASGNTIYF,TGTGCCTGGAGTGTAGGAACAGCCTCTGGAAACACCATATATTTT,-,TRBJ1-3,TRBV30,-
CASSRGGARTNTEAFF,TGTGCCAGCAGCCGGGGAGGCGCCCGGACGAACACTGAAGCTTTCTTT,-,TRBJ1-1,TRBV2,-
CASSMPTTNYGYTF,TGTGCCAGTAGTATGCCGACAACCAACTATGGCTACACCTTC,-,TRBJ1-2,TRBV19,-
CASSPDSYGYTF,TGTGCCAGCAGTCCGGACAGCTATGGCTACACCTTC,-,TRBJ1-2,TRBV2,few
CASGVRAKQGLSYEQYF,TGTGCCAGCGGCGTTCGGGCAAAACAGGGACTATCCTACGAGCAGTACTTC,-,TRBJ2-7,TRBV21-1,-
CASSAGGAVQTQYF,TGTGCCAGCAGCGCAGGGGGCGCGGTCCAGACCCAGTACTTC,TRBD1,TRBJ2-5,TRBV9,-
CASGRGQGAGTDTQYF,TGTGCTAGTGGTCGGGGACAGGGGGCCGGCACAGATACGCAGTATTTT,TRBD1,TRBJ2-3,TRBV12-5,once
CASSILSGANVLTF,TGTGCCAGTAGTATCCTCTCTGGGGCCAACGTCCTGACTTTC,-,TRBJ2-6,TRBV19,-
CASSRRTAATNEKLFF,TGTGCCAGTAGCAGAAGGACAGCGGCGACTAATGAAAAACTGTTTTTT,-,TRBJ1-4,TRBV19,once
CASSLGARTSGTGELFF,TGCGCCAGCAGCTTGGGAGCGAGAACTAGTGGGACCGGGGAGCTGTTTTTT,-,TRBJ2-2,TRBV5-1,-
CASSSPPGLNTEAFF,TGTGCCAGCAGCTCACCCCCAGGGTTGAACACTGAAGCTTTCTTT,-,TRBJ1-1,TRBV7-2,-
CAWGTQGDTEAFF,TGTGCCTGGGGGACTCAGGGGGACACTGAAGCTTTCTTT,TRBD1,TRBJ1-1,TRBV30,-
CASSTEGTLIYEQYF,TGTGCCAGCAGCACGGAAGGGACACTTATCTACGAGCAGTACTTC,-,TRBJ2-7,TRBV5-4,few
CASSLKQGDGLGSPLHF,TGTGCCAGCAGCTTGAAACAGGGCGACGGCCTAGGTTCACCCCTCCACTTT,-,TRBJ1-6,TRBV13,-
CASSSLAETGRGYEQYF,TGTGCCAGCAGCTCCCTCGCCGAGACAGGCCGGGGCTACGAGCAGTACTTC,-,TRBJ2-7,TRBV5-8,-
CASSAGTSGGRDTQYF,TGTGCCAGCAGCGCCGGGACTAGCGGGGGGAGGGATACGCAGTATTTT,TRBD2,TRBJ2-3,TRBV9,-
CASGGTGVLSSLSQPPNTIYF,TGCGCCAGCGGTGGGACAGGGGTTCTCTCCTCTCTCTCTCAGCCTCCAAACACCATATATTTT,TRBD1,TRBJ1-3,TRBV5-1,-